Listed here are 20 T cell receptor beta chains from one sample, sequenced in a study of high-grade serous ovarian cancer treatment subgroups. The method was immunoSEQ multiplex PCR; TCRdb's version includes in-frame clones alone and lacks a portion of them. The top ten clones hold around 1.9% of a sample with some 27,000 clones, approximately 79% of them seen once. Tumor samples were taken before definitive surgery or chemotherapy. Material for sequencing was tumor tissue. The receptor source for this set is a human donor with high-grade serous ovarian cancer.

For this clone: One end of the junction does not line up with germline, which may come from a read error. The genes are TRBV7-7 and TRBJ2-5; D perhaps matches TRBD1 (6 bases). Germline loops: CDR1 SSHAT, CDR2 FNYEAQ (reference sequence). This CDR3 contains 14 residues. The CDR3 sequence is CASSPYGGLETQYF. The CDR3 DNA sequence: TGTGCTAGCAGCCCCTATGGGGGCCTGGAGACCCAGTACTTC. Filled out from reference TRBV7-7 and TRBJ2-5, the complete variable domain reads GAGVSQSPRYKVTKRGQDVTLRCDPISSHATLYWYQQALGQGPEFLTYFNYEAQPDKSGLPSDRFSAERPEGSISTLTIQRTEQRDSAMYRCASSPYGGLETQYFGPGTRLLVL.

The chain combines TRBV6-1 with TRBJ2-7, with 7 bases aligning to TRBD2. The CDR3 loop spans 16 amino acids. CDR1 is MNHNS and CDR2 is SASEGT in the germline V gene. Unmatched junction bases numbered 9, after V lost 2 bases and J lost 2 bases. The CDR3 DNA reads TGTGCCAGCAGTGAATCTATGTCGGGGGGAGCCTACGAGCAGTACTTC. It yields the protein CASSESMSGGAYEQYF.

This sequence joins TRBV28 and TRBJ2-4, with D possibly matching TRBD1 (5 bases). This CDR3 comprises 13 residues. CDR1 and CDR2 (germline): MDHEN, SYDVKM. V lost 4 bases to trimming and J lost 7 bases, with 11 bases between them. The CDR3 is CASSSLQENIQYF. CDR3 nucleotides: TGTGCCAGCAGTTCCTTACAGGAGAACATTCAGTACTTC.

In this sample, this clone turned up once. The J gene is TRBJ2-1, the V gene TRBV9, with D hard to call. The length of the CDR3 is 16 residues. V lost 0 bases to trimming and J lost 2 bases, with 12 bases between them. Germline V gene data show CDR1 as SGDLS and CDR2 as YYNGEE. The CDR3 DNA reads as TGTGCCAGCAGCGTAGTTCCTAGTAACGCCTACAATGAGCAGTTCTTC. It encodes CASSVVPSNAYNEQFF.

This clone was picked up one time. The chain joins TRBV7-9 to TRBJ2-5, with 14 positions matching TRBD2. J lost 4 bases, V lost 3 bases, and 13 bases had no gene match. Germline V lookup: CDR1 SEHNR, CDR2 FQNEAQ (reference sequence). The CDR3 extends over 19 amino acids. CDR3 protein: CASSLPPGLAGVSGETQYF. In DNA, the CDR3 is TGTGCCAGCAGCTTGCCCCCGGGACTAGCGGGAGTATCGGGAGAGACCCAGTACTTC. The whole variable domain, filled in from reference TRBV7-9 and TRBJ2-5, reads DTGVSQNPRHKITKRGQNVTFRCDPISEHNRLYWYRQTLGQGPEFLTYFQNEAQLEKSRLLSDRFSAERPKGSFSTLEIQRTEQGDSAMYLCASSLPPGLAGVSGETQYFGPGTRLLVL.

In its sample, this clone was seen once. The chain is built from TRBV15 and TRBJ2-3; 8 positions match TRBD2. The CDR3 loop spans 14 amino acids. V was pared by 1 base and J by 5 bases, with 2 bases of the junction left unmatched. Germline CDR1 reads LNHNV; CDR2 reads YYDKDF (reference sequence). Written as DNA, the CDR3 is TGTGCCACCAGCAGAGGCGGGGGGCTAGATACGCAGTATTTT. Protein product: CATSRGGGLDTQYF.

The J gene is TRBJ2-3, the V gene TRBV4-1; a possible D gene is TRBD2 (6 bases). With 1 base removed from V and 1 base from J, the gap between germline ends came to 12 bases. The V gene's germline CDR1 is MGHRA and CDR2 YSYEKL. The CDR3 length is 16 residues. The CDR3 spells CASSQVQGGGTDTQYF. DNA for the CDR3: TGCGCCAGCAGCCAAGTCCAGGGAGGAGGCACAGATACGCAGTATTTT.

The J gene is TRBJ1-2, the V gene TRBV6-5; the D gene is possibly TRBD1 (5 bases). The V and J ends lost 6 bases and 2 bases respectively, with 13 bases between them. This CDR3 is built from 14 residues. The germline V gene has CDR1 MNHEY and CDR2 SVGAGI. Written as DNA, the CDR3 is TGTGCCAGCAGACCTGGGACGGGAAACTATGGCTACACCTTC. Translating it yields CASRPGTGNYGYTF.

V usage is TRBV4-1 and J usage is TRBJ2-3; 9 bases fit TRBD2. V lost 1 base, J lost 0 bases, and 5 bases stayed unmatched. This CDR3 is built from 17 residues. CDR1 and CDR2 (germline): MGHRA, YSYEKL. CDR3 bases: TGCGCCAGCAGCCAAGCACCGGGACTAGCAAGCACAGATACGCAGTATTTT. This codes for CASSQAPGLASTDTQYF.

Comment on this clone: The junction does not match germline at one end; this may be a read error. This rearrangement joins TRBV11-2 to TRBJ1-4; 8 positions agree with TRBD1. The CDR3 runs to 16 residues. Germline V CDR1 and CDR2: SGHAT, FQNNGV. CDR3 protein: CASSLDLAQGAEKLFF. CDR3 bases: TGTGCCAGCAGTTTAGATCTCGCCCAGGGGGCTGAAAAACTGTTTTTT.

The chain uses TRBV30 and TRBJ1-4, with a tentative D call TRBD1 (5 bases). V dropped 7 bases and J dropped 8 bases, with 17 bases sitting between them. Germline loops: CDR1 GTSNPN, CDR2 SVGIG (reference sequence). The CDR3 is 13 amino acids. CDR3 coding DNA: TGTGCCTCCCCGGGACGGGGAGGGGAAAAACTGTTTTTT. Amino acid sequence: CASPGRGGEKLFF.

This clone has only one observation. The CDR3 is CASSERQGTENIQYF. CDR3 sequence (DNA): TGTGCCAGCTCAGAGAGACAGGGGACAGAAAACATTCAGTACTTC. The chain uses TRBV18 and TRBJ2-4; 8 bases line up with TRBD1. V lost 5 bases and J lost 5; bases outside the gene matches: 8. The CDR3 has 15 residues. Per germline, CDR1 KGHSH and CDR2 LQKENI.

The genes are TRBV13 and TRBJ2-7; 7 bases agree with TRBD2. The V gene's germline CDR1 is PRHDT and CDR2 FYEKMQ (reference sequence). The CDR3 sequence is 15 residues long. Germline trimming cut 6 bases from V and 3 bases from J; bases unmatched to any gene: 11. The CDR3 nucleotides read TGTGCCAGCAGTCATAGACTAGCAGGGCGCTACGAGCAGTACTTC. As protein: CASSHRLAGRYEQYF.

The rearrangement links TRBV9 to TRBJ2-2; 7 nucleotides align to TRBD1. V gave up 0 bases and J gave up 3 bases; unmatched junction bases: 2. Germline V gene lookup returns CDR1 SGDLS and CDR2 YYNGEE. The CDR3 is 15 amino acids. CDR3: CASSVAQGYTGELFF. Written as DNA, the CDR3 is TGTGCCAGCAGCGTAGCACAGGGGTACACCGGGGAGCTGTTTTTT.

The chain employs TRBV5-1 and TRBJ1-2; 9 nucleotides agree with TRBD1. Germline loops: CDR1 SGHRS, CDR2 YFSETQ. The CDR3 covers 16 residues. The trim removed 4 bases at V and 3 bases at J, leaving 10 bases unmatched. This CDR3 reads CASSPTATGGDYGYTF. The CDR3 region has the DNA TGCGCCAGCAGCCCCACCGCCACAGGGGGCGACTATGGCTACACCTTC.

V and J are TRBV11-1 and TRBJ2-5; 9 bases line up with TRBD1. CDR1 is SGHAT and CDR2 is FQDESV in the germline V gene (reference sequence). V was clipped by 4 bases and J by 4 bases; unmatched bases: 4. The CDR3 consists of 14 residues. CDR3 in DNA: TGTGCCAGCAGCTCTAGGACAGGGGTAGAGACCCAGTACTTC. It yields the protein CASSSRTGVETQYF. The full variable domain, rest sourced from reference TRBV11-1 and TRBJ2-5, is EAEVAQSPRYKITEKSQAVAFWCDPISGHATLYWYRQILGQGPELLVQFQDESVVDDSQLPKDRFSAERLKGVDSTLKIQPAELGDSAMYLCASSSRTGVETQYFGPGTRLLVL.

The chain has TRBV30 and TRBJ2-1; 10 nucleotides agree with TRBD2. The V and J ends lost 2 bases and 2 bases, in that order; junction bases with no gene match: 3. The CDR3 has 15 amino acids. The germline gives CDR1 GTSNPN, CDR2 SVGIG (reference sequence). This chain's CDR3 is CAWSSAGGPYNEQFF. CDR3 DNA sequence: TGTGCCTGGAGTTCAGCGGGAGGGCCCTACAATGAGCAGTTCTTC.

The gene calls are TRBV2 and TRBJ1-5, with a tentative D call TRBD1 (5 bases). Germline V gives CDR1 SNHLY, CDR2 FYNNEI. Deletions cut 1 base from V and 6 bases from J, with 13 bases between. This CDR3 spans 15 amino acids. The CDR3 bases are TGTGCCAGCAGTGAAGACAACAGGCCCATTCAGCCCCAGCATTTT. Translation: CASSEDNRPIQPQHF.

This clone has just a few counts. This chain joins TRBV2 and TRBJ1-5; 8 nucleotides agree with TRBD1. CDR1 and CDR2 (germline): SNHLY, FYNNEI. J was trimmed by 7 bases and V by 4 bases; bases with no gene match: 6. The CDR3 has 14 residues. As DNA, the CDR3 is TGTGCCAGCAGTGGGGGGGCAGGGGGCCAGCCCCAGCATTTT. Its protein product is CASSGGAGGQPQHF.

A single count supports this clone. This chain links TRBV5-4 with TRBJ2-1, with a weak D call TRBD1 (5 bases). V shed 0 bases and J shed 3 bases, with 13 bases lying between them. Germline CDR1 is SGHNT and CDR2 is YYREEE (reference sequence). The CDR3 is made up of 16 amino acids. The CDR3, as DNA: TGTGCCAGCAGCTTGGCAACTGCTAGGGGCTACAATGAGCAGTTCTTC. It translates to CASSLATARGYNEQFF.